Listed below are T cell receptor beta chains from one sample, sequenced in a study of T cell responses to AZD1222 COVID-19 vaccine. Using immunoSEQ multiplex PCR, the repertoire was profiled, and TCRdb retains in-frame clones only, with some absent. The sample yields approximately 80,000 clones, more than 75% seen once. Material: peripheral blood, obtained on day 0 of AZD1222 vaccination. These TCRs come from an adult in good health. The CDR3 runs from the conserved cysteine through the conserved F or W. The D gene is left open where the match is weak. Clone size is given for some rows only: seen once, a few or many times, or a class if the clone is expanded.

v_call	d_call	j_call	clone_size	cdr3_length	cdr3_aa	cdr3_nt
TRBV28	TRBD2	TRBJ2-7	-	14	CASSASGGPYEQYF	TGTGCCAGCAGTGCTAGCGGGGGGCCTTACGAGCAGTACTTC
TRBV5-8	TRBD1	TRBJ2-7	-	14	CASSSGTDSYEQYF	TGTGCCAGCAGCTCCGGGACAGACTCCTACGAGCAGTACTTC
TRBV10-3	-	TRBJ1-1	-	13	CAIRGGRGTEAFF	TGTGCCATCAGGGGGGGTCGGGGCACTGAAGCTTTCTTT
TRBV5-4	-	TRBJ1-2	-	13	CASSRDPTYGYTF	TGTGCCAGCAGCCGTGACCCCACTTATGGCTACACCTTC
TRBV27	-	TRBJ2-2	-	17	CASSLRGTSTYTGELFF	TGTGCCAGCAGTTTAAGGGGAACGTCCACTTACACCGGGGAGCTGTTTTTT
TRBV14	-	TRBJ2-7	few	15	CASSRGHPVGYEQYF	TGTGCCAGCAGCCGGGGACACCCCGTGGGTTACGAGCAGTACTTC
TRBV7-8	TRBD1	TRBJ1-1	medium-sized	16	CASSSRGKWLNTEAFF	TGTGCCAGCAGCTCCAGGGGGAAGTGGTTGAACACTGAAGCTTTCTTT
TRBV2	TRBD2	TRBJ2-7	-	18	CASRGPGGAGTSGYEQYF	TGTGCCAGCAGGGGGCCAGGGGGTGCAGGGACTAGCGGTTACGAGCAGTACTTC
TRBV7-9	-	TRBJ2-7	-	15	CASSHTYNRVYEQYF	TGTGCCAGCAGCCATACTTACAATCGGGTCTACGAGCAGTACTTC
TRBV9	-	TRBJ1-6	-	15	CASSVYDVSNSPLHF	TGTGCCAGCAGCGTGTATGATGTGTCTAATTCACCCCTCCACTTT
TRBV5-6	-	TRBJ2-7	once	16	CASSSNAPTVKTEQYF	TGTGCCAGCAGCTCCAACGCTCCAACCGTCAAGACGGAGCAGTACTTC
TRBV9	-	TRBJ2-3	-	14	CASSVEGSGDTQYF	TGTGCCAGCAGCGTGGAGGGATCGGGAGATACGCAGTATTTT
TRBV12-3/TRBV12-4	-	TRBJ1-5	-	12	CASSLEGTTQHF	TGTGCCAGCAGTTTAGAAGGGACGACCCAGCATTTT
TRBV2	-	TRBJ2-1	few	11	CAISTYNEQFF	TGTGCCATCTCGACCTACAATGAGCAGTTCTTC
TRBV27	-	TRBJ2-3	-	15	CASRRSGKFTDTQYF	TGTGCCAGCAGGCGGTCTGGGAAGTTCACAGATACGCAGTATTTT
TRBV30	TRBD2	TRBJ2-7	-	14	CAWSVSGSVYEQYF	TGTGCCTGGAGTGTAAGCGGGAGTGTGTACGAGCAGTACTTC
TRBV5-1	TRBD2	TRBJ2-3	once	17	CASSQRKTSGSTDTQYF	TGCGCCAGCAGCCAAAGGAAGACTAGCGGGAGCACAGATACGCAGTATTTT
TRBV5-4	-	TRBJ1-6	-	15	CASSPQLGANSPLHF	TGTGCCAGCAGCCCCCAGCTGGGGGCTAATTCACCCCTCCACTTT
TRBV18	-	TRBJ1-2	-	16	CASSPPGGTRGDGYTF	TGTGCCAGCTCACCACCGGGAGGAACCCGAGGTGATGGCTACACCTTC
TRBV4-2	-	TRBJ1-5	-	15	CASSQDEGPNQPQHF	TGTGCCAGCAGCCAAGATGAAGGTCCCAATCAGCCCCAGCATTTT
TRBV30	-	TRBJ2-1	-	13	CAWSRGAGNEQFF	TGTGCCTGGAGTCGGGGGGCAGGGAATGAGCAGTTCTTC
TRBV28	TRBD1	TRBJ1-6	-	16	CASSLWTGGGNSPLHF	TGTGCCAGCAGTTTATGGACAGGGGGCGGTAATTCACCCCTCCACTTT
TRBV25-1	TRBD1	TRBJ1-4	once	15	CASRQTGARNEKLFF	TGTGCCAGCCGACAAACAGGGGCGAGGAATGAAAAACTGTTTTTT
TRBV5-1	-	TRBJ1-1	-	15	CASKRTSMMNTEAFF	TGCGCCAGCAAGCGGACTTCCATGATGAACACTGAAGCTTTCTTT
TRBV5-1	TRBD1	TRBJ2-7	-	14	CASSLDGRGYEQYF	TGCGCCAGCAGCTTGGATGGCAGGGGGTACGAGCAGTACTTC
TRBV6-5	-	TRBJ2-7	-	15	CASSGRLGTRGEQYF	TGTGCCAGCAGCGGTAGACTAGGGACAAGGGGCGAGCAGTACTTC
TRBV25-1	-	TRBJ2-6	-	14	CASSWSSGANVLTF	TGTGCCAGCAGTTGGTCCTCTGGGGCCAACGTCCTGACTTTC
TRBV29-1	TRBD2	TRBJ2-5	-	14	CSVDPSGGAETQYF	TGCAGCGTTGACCCTAGCGGGGGGGCAGAGACCCAGTACTTC
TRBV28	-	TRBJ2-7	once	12	CASSPITYEQYF	TGTGCCAGCAGCCCCATTACCTACGAGCAGTACTTC
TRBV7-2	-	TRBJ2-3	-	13	CASSLELRGTQYF	TGTGCCAGCAGCTTAGAGTTGCGGGGTACGCAGTATTTT
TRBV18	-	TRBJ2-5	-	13	CASSPPEQETQYF	TGTGCCAGCTCACCACCTGAACAAGAGACCCAGTACTTC
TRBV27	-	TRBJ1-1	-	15	CASSSREGGYTEAFF	TGTGCCAGCAGTTCCCGGGAGGGAGGTTACACTGAAGCTTTCTTT
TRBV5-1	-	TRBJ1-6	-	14	CASSRTQGSSPLHF	TGCGCCAGCAGCCGCACGCAGGGGAGTTCACCCCTCCACTTT
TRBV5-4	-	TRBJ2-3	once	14	CASSAGKSTDTQYF	TGTGCCAGCAGCGCAGGGAAAAGCACAGATACGCAGTATTTT
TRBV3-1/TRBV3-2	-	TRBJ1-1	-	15	CASSQDVPMNTEAFF	TGTGCCAGCAGCCAAGACGTACCGATGAACACTGAAGCTTTCTTT
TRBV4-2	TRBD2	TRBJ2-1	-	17	CASSRGAGTRSYNEQFF	TGTGCCAGCAGCCGAGGGGCCGGGACTAGATCCTACAATGAGCAGTTCTTC
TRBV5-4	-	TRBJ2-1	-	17	CASSLVAGAGSYNEQFF	TGTGCCAGCAGCTTGGTCGCTGGGGCGGGGTCCTACAATGAGCAGTTCTTC
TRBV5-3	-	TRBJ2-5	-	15	CARSSPGCGQETQYF	TGTGCCAGAAGCTCCCCCGGGTGCGGCCAAGAGACCCAGTACTTC
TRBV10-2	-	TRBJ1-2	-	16	CASSEPRDLPFYGYTF	TGCGCCAGCAGTGAGCCCCGGGACCTTCCTTTCTATGGCTACACCTTC
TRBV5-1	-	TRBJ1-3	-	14	CASSLAGNGNTIYF	TGCGCCAGCAGCTTGGCAGGGAACGGAAACACCATATATTTT
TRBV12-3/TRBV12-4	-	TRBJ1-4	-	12	CASRGADEKLFF	TGTGCCAGCAGGGGCGCGGATGAAAAACTGTTTTTT
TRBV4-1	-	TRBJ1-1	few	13	CASSHISETEAFF	TGCGCCAGCAGCCATATAAGTGAAACTGAAGCTTTCTTT
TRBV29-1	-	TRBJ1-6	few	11	CSVKTGGALHF	TGCAGCGTTAAGACGGGAGGGGCCCTCCACTTT
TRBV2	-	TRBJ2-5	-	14	CASSERDLKETQYF	TGTGCCAGCAGTGAACGGGACTTGAAAGAGACCCAGTACTTC
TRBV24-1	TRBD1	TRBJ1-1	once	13	CATRGTAYTEAFF	TGTGCCACCAGAGGGACAGCTTACACTGAAGCTTTCTTT
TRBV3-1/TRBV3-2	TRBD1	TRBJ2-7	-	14	CASSTGVGPYEQYF	TGTGCCAGCAGCACAGGGGTAGGGCCCTACGAGCAGTACTTC
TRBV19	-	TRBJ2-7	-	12	CASTSGGNEQYF	TGTGCCAGTACCTCAGGGGGGAACGAGCAGTACTTC
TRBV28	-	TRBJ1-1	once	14	CASSFADMNTEAFF	TGTGCCAGCAGTTTCGCAGACATGAACACTGAAGCTTTCTTT
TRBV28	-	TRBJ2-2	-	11	CASSLSGELFF	TGTGCCAGCAGTTTAAGCGGGGAGCTGTTTTTT
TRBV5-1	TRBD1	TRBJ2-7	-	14	CASRRQGLIGEQYF	TGCGCCAGCCGCAGACAGGGTTTAATAGGCGAGCAGTACTTC
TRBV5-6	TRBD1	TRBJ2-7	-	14	CASSWGQGGYEQYF	TGTGCCAGCAGCTGGGGACAGGGTGGCTACGAGCAGTACTTC
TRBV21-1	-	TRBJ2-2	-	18	CASSKGGQGGPYTGELFF	TGTGCCAGCAGCAAAGGGGGACAGGGTGGACCCTACACCGGGGAGCTGTTTTTT